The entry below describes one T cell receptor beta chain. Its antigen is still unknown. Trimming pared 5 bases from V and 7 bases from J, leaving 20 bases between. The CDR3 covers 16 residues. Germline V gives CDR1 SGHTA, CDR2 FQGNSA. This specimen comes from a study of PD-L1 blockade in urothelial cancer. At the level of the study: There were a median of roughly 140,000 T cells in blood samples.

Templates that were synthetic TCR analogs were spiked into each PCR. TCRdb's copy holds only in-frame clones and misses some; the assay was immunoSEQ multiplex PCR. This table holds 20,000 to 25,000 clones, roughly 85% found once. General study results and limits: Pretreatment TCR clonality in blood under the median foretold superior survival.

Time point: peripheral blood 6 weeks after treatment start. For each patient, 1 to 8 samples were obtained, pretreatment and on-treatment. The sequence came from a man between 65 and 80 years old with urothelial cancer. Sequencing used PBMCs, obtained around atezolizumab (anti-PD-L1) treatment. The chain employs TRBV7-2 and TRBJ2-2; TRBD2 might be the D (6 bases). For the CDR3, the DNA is TGTGCCAGCAGCACAACGTTTGGAGGGTCAATCGGGGAGCTGTTTTTT. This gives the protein CASSTTFGGSIGELFF.